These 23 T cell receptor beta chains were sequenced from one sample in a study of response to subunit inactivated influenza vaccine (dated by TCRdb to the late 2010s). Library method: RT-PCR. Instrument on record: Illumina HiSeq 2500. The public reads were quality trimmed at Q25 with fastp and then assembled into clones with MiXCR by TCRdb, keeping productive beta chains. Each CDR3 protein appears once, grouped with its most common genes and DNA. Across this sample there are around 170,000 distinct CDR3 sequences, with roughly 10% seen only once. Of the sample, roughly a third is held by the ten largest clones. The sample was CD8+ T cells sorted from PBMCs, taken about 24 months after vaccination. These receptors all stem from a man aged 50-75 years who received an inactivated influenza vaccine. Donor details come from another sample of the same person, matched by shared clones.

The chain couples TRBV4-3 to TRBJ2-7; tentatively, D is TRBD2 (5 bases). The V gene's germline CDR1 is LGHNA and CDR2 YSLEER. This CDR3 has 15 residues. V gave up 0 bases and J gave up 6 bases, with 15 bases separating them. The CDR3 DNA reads TGCGCCAGCAGCCAAGATTCGGCTCCTGGGAGCGAGCAGTACTTC. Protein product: CASSQDSAPGSEQYF.

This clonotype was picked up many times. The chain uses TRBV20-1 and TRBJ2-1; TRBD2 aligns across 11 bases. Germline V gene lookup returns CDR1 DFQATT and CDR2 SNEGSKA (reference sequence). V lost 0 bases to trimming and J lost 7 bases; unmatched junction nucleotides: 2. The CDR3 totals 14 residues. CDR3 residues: CSARDIAGGNEQFF. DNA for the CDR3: TGCAGTGCTAGAGATATAGCGGGGGGGAATGAGCAGTTCTTC.

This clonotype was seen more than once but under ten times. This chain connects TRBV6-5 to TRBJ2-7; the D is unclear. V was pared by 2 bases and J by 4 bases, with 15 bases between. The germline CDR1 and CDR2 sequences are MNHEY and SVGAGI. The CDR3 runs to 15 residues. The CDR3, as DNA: TGTGCCAGCAGTTACGACATGGCAGGACGATACGAGCAGTACTTC. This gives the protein CASSYDMAGRYEQYF.

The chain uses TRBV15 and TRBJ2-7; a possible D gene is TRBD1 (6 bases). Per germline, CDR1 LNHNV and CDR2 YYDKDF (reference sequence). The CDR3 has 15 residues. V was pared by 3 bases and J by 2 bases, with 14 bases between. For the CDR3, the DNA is TGTGCCACCAGCAGGGGGACATTGGGGACCTACGAGCAGTACTTC. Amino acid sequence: CATSRGTLGTYEQYF.

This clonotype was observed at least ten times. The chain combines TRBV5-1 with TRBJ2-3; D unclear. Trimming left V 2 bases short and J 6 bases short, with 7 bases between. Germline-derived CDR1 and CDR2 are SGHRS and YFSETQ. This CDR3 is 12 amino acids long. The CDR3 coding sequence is TGCGCCAGCAGCTTACTGGGGGATACGCAGTATTTT. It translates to CASSLLGDTQYF.

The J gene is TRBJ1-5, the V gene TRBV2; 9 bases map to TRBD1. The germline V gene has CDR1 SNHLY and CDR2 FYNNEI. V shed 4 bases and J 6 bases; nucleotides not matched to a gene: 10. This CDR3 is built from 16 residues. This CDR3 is CASSGTGAGILQPQHF. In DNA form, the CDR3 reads TGTGCCAGCAGTGGGACAGGGGCGGGAATACTTCAGCCCCAGCATTTT. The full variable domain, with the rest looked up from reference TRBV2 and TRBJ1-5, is EPEVTQTPSHQVTQMGQEVILRCVPISNHLYFYWYRQILGQKVEFLVSFYNNEISEKSEIFDDQFSVERPDGSNFTLKIRSTKLEDSAMYFCASSGTGAGILQPQHFGDGTRLSIL.

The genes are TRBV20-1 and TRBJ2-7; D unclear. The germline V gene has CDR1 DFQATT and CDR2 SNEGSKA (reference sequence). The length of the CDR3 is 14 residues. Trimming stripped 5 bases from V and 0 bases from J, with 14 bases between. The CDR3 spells CSAEDVTFSYEQYF. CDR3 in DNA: TGCAGTGCTGAGGACGTAACTTTCTCCTACGAGCAGTACTTC.

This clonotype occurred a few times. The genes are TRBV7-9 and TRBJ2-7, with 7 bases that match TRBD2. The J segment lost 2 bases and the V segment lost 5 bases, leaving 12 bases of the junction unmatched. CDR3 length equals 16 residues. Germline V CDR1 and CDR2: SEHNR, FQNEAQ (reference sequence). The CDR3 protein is CASSHPGVGLAYEQYF. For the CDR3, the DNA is TGTGCCAGCAGCCACCCTGGCGTAGGACTAGCCTACGAGCAGTACTTC.

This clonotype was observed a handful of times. CDR3 DNA sequence: TGTGCCACCAATGGGGGTAGGGGCACCGGGGAGCTGTTTTTT. It encodes CATNGGRGTGELFF. The V call is TRBV24-1, the J call TRBJ2-2; D may be TRBD1 or TRBD2 (5 bases each). This CDR3 has 14 residues. Between the trimmed V and J ends, which lost 8 bases and 4 bases, there was a span of 13 bases. Germline V gene data show CDR1 as KGHDR and CDR2 as SFDVKD.

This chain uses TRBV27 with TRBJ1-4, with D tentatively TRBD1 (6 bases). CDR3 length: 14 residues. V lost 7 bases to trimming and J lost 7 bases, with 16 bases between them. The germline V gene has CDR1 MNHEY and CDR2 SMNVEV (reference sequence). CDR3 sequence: CASKSLGRGEKLFF. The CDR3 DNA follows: TGTGCCAGCAAATCTTTGGGCAGGGGTGAAAAACTGTTTTTT.

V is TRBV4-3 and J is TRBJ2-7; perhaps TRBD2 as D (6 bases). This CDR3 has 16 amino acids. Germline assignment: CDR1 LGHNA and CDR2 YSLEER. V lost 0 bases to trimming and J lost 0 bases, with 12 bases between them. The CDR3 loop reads CASSQDLGLLSYEQYF. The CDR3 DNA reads TGCGCCAGCAGCCAAGATCTGGGACTTCTCTCCTACGAGCAGTACTTC.

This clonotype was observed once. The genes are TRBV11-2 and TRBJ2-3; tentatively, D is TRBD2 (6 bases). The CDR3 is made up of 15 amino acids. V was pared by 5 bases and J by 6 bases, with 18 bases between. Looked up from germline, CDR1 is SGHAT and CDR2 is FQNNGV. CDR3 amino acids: CASSLGTAFGDTQYF. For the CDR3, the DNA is TGTGCCAGCAGCCTAGGGACTGCTTTTGGGGATACGCAGTATTTT.

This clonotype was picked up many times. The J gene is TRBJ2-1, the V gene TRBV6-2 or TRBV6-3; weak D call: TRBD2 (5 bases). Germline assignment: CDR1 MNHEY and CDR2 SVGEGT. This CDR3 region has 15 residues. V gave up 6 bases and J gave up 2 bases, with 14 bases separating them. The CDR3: CASRGLRETYNEQFF. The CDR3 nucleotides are TGTGCCAGCAGGGGTTTGAGGGAGACCTACAATGAGCAGTTCTTC.

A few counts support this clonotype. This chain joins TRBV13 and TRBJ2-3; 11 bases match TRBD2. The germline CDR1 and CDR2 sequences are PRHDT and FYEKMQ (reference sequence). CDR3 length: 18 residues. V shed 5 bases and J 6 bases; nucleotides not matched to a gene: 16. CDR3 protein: CASSQRSATSGVDDTQYF. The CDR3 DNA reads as TGTGCCAGCAGCCAGAGGTCCGCGACTAGCGGGGTAGACGATACGCAGTATTTT.

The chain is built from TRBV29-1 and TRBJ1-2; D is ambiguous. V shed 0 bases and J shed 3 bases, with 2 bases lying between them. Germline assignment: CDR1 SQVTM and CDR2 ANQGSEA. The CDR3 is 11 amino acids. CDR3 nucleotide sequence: TGCAGCGTTGAAGAGTACTATGGCTACACCTTC. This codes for CSVEEYYGYTF. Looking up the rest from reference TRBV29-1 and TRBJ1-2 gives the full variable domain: SAVISQKPSRDICQRGTSLTIQCQVDSQVTMMFWYRQQPGQSLTLIATANQGSEATYESGFVIDKFPISRPNLTFSTLTVSNMSPEDSSIYLCSVEEYYGYTFGSGTRLTVV.

The CDR3: CSARDPNSYIGYTF. Written as DNA, the CDR3 is TGCAGTGCTAGAGACCCCAACTCCTATATAGGCTACACCTTC. The chain joins TRBV20-1 to TRBJ1-2; no firm D call. The CDR3 sequence is 14 residues long. V was cut by 0 bases and J by 8 bases, with 16 bases left in between. Per germline, CDR1 DFQATT and CDR2 SNEGSKA (reference sequence).

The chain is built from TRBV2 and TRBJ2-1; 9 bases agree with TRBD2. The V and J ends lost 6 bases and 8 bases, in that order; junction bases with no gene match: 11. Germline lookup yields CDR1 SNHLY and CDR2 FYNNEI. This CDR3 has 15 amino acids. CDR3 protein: CASRKTSGSFDEQFF. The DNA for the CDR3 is TGTGCCAGCAGGAAGACTAGCGGAAGTTTCGATGAGCAGTTCTTC. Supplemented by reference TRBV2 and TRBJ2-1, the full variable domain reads EPEVTQTPSHQVTQMGQEVILRCVPISNHLYFYWYRQILGQKVEFLVSFYNNEISEKSEIFDDQFSVERPDGSNFTLKIRSTKLEDSAMYFCASRKTSGSFDEQFFGPGTRLTVL.

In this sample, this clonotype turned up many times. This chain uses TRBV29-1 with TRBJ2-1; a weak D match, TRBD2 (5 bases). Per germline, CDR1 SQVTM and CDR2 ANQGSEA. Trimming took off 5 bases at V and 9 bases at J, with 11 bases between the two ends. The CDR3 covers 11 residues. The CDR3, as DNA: TGCAGCGTTCCTGAAGGGAGTGAGCAGTTCTTC. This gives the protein CSVPEGSEQFF.

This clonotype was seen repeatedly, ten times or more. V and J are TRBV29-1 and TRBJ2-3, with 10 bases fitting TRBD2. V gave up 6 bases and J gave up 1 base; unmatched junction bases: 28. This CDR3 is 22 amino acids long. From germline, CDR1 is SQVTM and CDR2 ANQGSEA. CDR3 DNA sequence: TGCAGCGTCCGGGGCAATCTAGCGGGAGAATTGTCGGACCCCTTTGGCACAGATACGCAGTATTTT. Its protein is CSVRGNLAGELSDPFGTDTQYF.

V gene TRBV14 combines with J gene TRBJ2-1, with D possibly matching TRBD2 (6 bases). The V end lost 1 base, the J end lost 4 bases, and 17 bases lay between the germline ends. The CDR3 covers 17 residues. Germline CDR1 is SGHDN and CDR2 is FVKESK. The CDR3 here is CASSQAVGERVYNEQFF. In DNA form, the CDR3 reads TGTGCCAGCAGCCAAGCCGTAGGGGAGCGGGTATACAATGAGCAGTTCTTC.

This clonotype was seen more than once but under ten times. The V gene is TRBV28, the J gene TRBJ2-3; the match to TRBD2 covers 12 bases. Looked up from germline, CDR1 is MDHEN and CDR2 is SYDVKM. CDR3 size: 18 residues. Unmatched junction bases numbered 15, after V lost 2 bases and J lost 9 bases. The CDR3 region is CASSLPGLAGSDSGTQYF. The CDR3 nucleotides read TGTGCCAGCAGTTTACCGGGACTAGCGGGCTCCGACTCAGGGACGCAGTATTTT.

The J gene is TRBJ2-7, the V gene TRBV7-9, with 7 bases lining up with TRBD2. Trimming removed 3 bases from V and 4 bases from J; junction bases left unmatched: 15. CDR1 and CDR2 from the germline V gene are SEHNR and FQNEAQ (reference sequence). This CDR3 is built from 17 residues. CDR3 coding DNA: TGTGCCAGCAGCTTCGCGATGTGGTCTAGCGGTTTGTACGAGCAGTACTTC. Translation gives CASSFAMWSSGLYEQYF.

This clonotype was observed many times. The CDR3 DNA follows: TGCGCCAGCAGCCAAAGGGGGACCGGGGAGCTGTTTTTT. Protein: CASSQRGTGELFF. J is TRBJ2-2 and V is TRBV4-3; tentative D call: TRBD1 (6 bases). V was pared by 2 bases and J by 5 bases, with 6 bases between. The CDR3 length is 13 residues. CDR1 is LGHNA, CDR2 YSLEER, per germline.